The rows below give T cell receptor beta chains drawn from one sample of a study of regulatory T cells in long-lasting Graves disease. TCRdb passed the multiplex PCR reads through MiXCR, listing each CDR3 protein once. Of around 500,000 distinct CDR3 sequences in the sample, around 21% are singletons; the top ten hold over 7.5%. Material: peripheral blood mononuclear cells (PBMCs), obtained when the disease was refractory, from a patient treated with antithyroid drugs. The receptors here all came from a female donor with Graves disease. CDR3s include the opening cysteine and the closing phenylalanine or tryptophan. The order of the fields is D gene, V gene, J gene, clone size, CDR3 DNA, CDR3 protein. D genes are given only for firm matches. Where a row states a size, it is once, few, many or the class of an expanded clone; other rows omit it.

D gene: .; V gene: TRBV20-1; J gene: TRBJ2-7; clone size: many; CDR3 DNA: TGCAGTGCTTCGGGATCCCTCCACGAGCAGTACTTC; CDR3 protein: CSASGSLHEQYF
D gene: TRBD2; V gene: TRBV28; J gene: TRBJ2-3; clone size: .; CDR3 DNA: TGTGCCAGCAGGCGACTAGCGGGAGGCAACACAGATACGCAGTATTTT; CDR3 protein: CASRRLAGGNTDTQYF
D gene: TRBD1; V gene: TRBV29-1; J gene: TRBJ1-2; clone size: many; CDR3 DNA: TGCAGCGTTGCAGGGGACAGCTCGAGCTTTAACTATGGCTACACCTTC; CDR3 protein: CSVAGDSSSFNYGYTF
D gene: .; V gene: TRBV5-1; J gene: TRBJ2-7; clone size: few; CDR3 DNA: TGCGCCAGCAGCTTGGTTCCCCCTCCCGCCCTCGACAGGGAGCAGTACTTC; CDR3 protein: CASSLVPPPALDREQYF
D gene: .; V gene: TRBV7-9; J gene: TRBJ2-2; clone size: few; CDR3 DNA: TGTGCCAGCAGCCCCGATCGGGGGGCGAGTACCGGGGAGCTGTTTTTT; CDR3 protein: CASSPDRGASTGELFF
D gene: TRBD1; V gene: TRBV28; J gene: TRBJ1-1; clone size: many; CDR3 DNA: TGTGCCAGCAGTATTACCGGGACAGGGAACACTGAAGCTTTCTTT; CDR3 protein: CASSITGTGNTEAFF
D gene: .; V gene: TRBV20-1; J gene: TRBJ2-7; clone size: many; CDR3 DNA: TGCAGTGCTACCCGGACAGCTCGGGGAGGCGAGCAGTACTTC; CDR3 protein: CSATRTARGGEQYF
D gene: .; V gene: TRBV7-8; J gene: TRBJ1-1; clone size: .; CDR3 DNA: TGTGCCAGCAGCGTAACACCAATTAAGAACACTGGAGCTTTCTTT; CDR3 protein: CASSVTPIKNTGAFF
D gene: .; V gene: TRBV12-3/TRBV12-4; J gene: TRBJ1-4; clone size: many; CDR3 DNA: TGTGCCAGCAGTTATGGATCCGGAGGTGAAAAACTGTTTTTT; CDR3 protein: CASSYGSGGEKLFF
D gene: .; V gene: TRBV27; J gene: TRBJ2-2; clone size: many; CDR3 DNA: TGTGCCACCAAGTATCAGGGACGCACCGGGGAGCTGTTTTTT; CDR3 protein: CATKYQGRTGELFF
D gene: .; V gene: TRBV2; J gene: TRBJ2-3; clone size: few; CDR3 DNA: TGTGCCAGCAACCTGAGGGGGATTTGGACAGATACGCAGTATTTT; CDR3 protein: CASNLRGIWTDTQYF
D gene: .; V gene: TRBV5-8; J gene: TRBJ2-5; clone size: many; CDR3 DNA: TGTGCCAGCAGACCGAGGGGGCAAGAGACCCAGTACTTC; CDR3 protein: CASRPRGQETQYF
D gene: .; V gene: TRBV14; J gene: TRBJ2-5; clone size: many; CDR3 DNA: TGTGCCAGCAGCCAAGAGAGACTGTACAGCCAAGAGACCCAGTACTTC; CDR3 protein: CASSQERLYSQETQYF
D gene: .; V gene: TRBV29-1; J gene: TRBJ2-5; clone size: many; CDR3 DNA: TGCAGCGTAAATGACGGCGAAGAGACCCAGTACTTC; CDR3 protein: CSVNDGEETQYF
D gene: .; V gene: TRBV7-2; J gene: TRBJ2-6; clone size: .; CDR3 DNA: TGTGCCAGCAGCTCGGACACCTCATCTGGGGCCAACGTCCTGACTTTC; CDR3 protein: CASSSDTSSGANVLTF